The source of this T cell receptor beta chain is a study of T cell responses to AZD1222 COVID-19 vaccine. Per the germline V gene, CDR1 is SGHRS and CDR2 is YFSETQ. Trimming stripped 0 bases from V and 1 base from J, with 7 bases between. This CDR3 is 14 amino acids long. TCRdb keeps only in-frame clones here, not all; method: immunoSEQ multiplex PCR. The sample lists roughly 85,000 clones; about nine tenths were seen once. The material was peripheral blood, obtained 28 days after the second AZD1222 dose. V usage is TRBV5-1 and J usage is TRBJ2-5; no reliable D call. The receptor was derived from an adult who received the AZD1222 COVID-19 vaccine. CDR3 loop: CASSLEATQETQYF. The CDR3 nucleotides read TGCGCCAGCAGCTTGGAAGCGACCCAAGAGACCCAGTACTTC. The variable domain in full, with the rest retrieved from reference TRBV5-1 and TRBJ2-5, is KAGVTQTPRYLIKTRGQQVTLSCSPISGHRSVSWYQQTPGQGLQFLFEYFSETQRNKGNFPGRFSGRQFSNSRSEMNVSTLELGDSALYLCASSLEATQETQYFGPGTRLLVL.